This TCR beta chain was sequenced in a study of human T cells and chemical hapten exposure. Sample time point: patch test 1, 2 weeks after DPC sensitization. Sample treatment: therapeutic diphenylcyclopropenone sensitization with weekly scalp DPC. Prior to each patch test being applied, blood was drawn. TCRdb independently ran MiXCR on the RACE reads; one entry per CDR3 protein. Among about 120,000 distinct CDR3 sequences listed, roughly an eighth were seen once. V was pared by 4 bases and J by 4 bases, with 14 bases between. Per germline, CDR1 SGDLS and CDR2 YYNGEE. This CDR3 has 14 residues. The chain links TRBV9 to TRBJ1-1; D unresolved. Specimen: whole blood, collected in connection with sensitization to the hapten diphenylcyclopropenone (DPC). The clonotype was recovered from a woman between 45 and 60 years old with alopecia areata. Some clones in this sample may be carry-over from other donors' samples. CDR3 amino acids: CASSPTSRGTEAFF. The CDR3 DNA sequence: TGTGCCAGCAGCCCAACCAGCCGGGGCACTGAAGCTTTCTTT.